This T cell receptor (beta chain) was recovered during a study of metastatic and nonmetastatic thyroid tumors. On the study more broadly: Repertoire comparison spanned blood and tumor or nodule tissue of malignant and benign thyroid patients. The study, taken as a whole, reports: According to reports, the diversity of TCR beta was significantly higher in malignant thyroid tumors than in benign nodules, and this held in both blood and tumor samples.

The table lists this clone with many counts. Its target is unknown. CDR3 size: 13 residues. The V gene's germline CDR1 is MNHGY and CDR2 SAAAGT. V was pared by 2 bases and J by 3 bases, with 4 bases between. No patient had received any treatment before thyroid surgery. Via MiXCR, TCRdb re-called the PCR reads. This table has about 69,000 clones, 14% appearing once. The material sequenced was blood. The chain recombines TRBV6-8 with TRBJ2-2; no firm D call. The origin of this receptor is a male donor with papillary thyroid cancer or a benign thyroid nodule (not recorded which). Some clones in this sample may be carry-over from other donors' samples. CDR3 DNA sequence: TGTGCCAGCAGTTACAGGGACACCGGGGAGCTGTTTTTT. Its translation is CASSYRDTGELFF.